These T cell receptor beta chains were read from a single sample in a study of cytomegalovirus exposure and HLA in healthy donors. Assay: immunoSEQ multiplex PCR; the TCRdb copy retains only in-frame clones and omits some. Of some 68,000 clones in the sample, more than 95% were seen once. The sequenced sample consisted of PBMCs. These receptors were taken from a man younger than 35 in good health and CMV-seronegative. Each CDR3 is given with its conserved first and last residue. D genes are given only for firm matches. Clone size is not always given. Where it is, it says once, few, many or a class for expanded clones.

-,TRBV6-1,15,TRBJ2-7,TRBD1,CASSANPGQGNEQYF,TGTGCCAGCAGTGCAAATCCGGGACAGGGGAACGAGCAGTACTTC
-,TRBV7-9,13,TRBJ1-1,-,CASSPTPSTEAFF,TGTGCCAGCAGCCCGACTCCTTCCACTGAAGCTTTCTTT
-,TRBV6-1,14,TRBJ1-4,TRBD1,CASNRDRLNEKLFF,TGTGCCAGCAACCGGGACAGGCTAAATGAAAAACTGTTTTTT
once,TRBV4-1,14,TRBJ2-7,-,CASSQGTDYYEQYF,TGCGCCAGCAGCCAGGGGACGGACTACTACGAGCAGTACTTC
-,TRBV7-6,15,TRBJ2-2,TRBD1,CASNDRGRGAGELFF,TGTGCCAGCAACGACAGGGGGCGAGGGGCCGGGGAGCTGTTTTTT
-,TRBV7-8,14,TRBJ2-3,-,CASSPAGGTDTQYF,TGTGCCAGCAGCCCCGCTGGGGGGACAGATACGCAGTATTTT
-,TRBV7-2,17,TRBJ2-5,-,CASSPNPNLVYQETQYF,TGTGCCAGCAGCCCAAACCCCAACCTAGTGTACCAAGAGACCCAGTACTTC
-,TRBV11-2,15,TRBJ2-1,TRBD1,CASSASGTGYNEQFF,TGTGCCAGCAGCGCATCCGGGACAGGGTACAATGAGCAGTTCTTC
-,TRBV6-1,15,TRBJ2-5,TRBD2,CASSSLAGNQETQYF,TGTGCCAGCAGTTCCCTAGCGGGAAACCAAGAGACCCAGTACTTC
few,TRBV10-3,14,TRBJ2-7,TRBD1,CAISELQGVHEQYF,TGTGCCATCAGTGAGCTCCAGGGGGTACACGAGCAGTACTTC
-,TRBV6-4,16,TRBJ2-1,TRBD2,CASSILAGGPRNEQFF,TGTGCCAGCAGCATACTAGCGGGAGGGCCAAGGAATGAGCAGTTCTTC
-,TRBV5-5,15,TRBJ2-7,TRBD2,CASSLPGGRSQEQYF,TGTGCCAGCAGCCTGCCGGGAGGGAGATCTCAAGAGCAGTACTTC
-,TRBV30,17,TRBJ2-2,TRBD2,CAWSPPQRGGAPGELFF,TGTGCCTGGAGCCCCCCACAGCGGGGGGGAGCCCCCGGGGAGCTGTTTTTT
-,TRBV6-1,14,TRBJ2-1,TRBD2,CASSVSGRSNEQFF,TGTGCCAGCAGTGTTAGCGGGAGGTCGAATGAGCAGTTCTTC
-,TRBV28,15,TRBJ1-1,TRBD1,CASRRPGGRNTEAFF,TGTGCCAGCAGGCGGCCAGGGGGCCGTAACACTGAAGCTTTCTTT
-,TRBV27,22,TRBJ1-6,-,CASSSLLGRVGDTSSYNSPLHF,TGTGCCAGCAGTAGTTTATTAGGTCGGGTTGGGGACACTAGCTCCTATAATTCACCCCTCCACTTT
-,TRBV29-1,13,TRBJ1-2,TRBD1,CSVDGGGKYGYTF,TGCAGCGTTGATGGAGGGGGCAAGTATGGCTACACCTTC
-,TRBV2,16,TRBJ2-2,TRBD1,CASSVGQGANTGELFF,TGTGCCAGCAGTGTCGGGCAGGGGGCAAACACCGGGGAGCTGTTTTTT
-,TRBV7-3,14,TRBJ1-2,TRBD1,CASSPTGGWEGYTF,TGTGCCAGCAGCCCGACAGGGGGGTGGGAGGGCTACACCTTC
-,TRBV7-8,15,TRBJ2-2,TRBD1,CASSALTGYTGELFF,TGTGCCAGCAGCGCCCTGACAGGGTACACCGGGGAGCTGTTTTTT
once,TRBV6-6,14,TRBJ1-1,TRBD1,CASSMTGGNSEAFF,TGTGCCAGCAGTATGACAGGGGGTAACTCTGAAGCTTTCTTT
-,TRBV5-6,15,TRBJ2-7,TRBD2,CASSLGLAGAYEQYF,TGTGCCAGCAGCTTGGGGCTAGCGGGAGCCTACGAGCAGTACTTC
-,TRBV11-3,14,TRBJ1-3,-,CASSTDSSGNTIYF,TGTGCCAGCAGCACGGACAGCTCTGGAAACACCATATATTTT
-,TRBV5-5,14,TRBJ2-7,TRBD1,CASSPRQGSYEQYF,TGTGCCAGCAGCCCGAGACAGGGGAGCTACGAGCAGTACTTC
-,TRBV7-9,12,TRBJ2-7,-,CASSLLENEQYF,TGTGCCAGCAGCTTACTGGAGAACGAGCAGTACTTC
-,TRBV27,15,TRBJ2-1,TRBD2,CASSLVASGIDEQFF,TGTGCCAGCAGTTTAGTCGCTAGCGGCATCGATGAGCAGTTCTTC
-,TRBV2,12,TRBJ1-2,-,CASSARNYGYTF,TGTGCCAGCAGTGCCAGGAACTATGGCTACACCTTC
-,TRBV10-3,13,TRBJ2-7,TRBD1,CAIRGTGYDEQYF,TGTGCCATCAGAGGGACAGGGTACGACGAGCAGTACTTC
few,TRBV5-1,14,TRBJ2-7,-,CASSLLRESYEQYF,TGTGCCAGCAGCTTGCTGAGGGAGTCCTACGAGCAGTACTTC
-,TRBV4-1,13,TRBJ1-1,-,CASSQDQYTEAFF,TGCGCCAGCAGCCAAGATCAATACACTGAAGCTTTCTTT
-,TRBV11-2,16,TRBJ1-6,TRBD1,CASSALRQGANSPLHF,TGTGCCAGCAGCGCTCTTAGGCAGGGGGCCAATTCACCCCTCCACTTT
-,TRBV27,13,TRBJ2-7,-,CASSPRRDYEQYF,TGTGCCAGCAGTCCGAGGAGGGACTACGAGCAGTACTTC
-,TRBV29-1,11,TRBJ1-2,TRBD1,CSITGDYGYTF,TGCAGCATTACAGGGGACTATGGCTACACCTTC
-,TRBV14,11,TRBJ2-7,-,CASSPGYEQYF,TGTGCCAGCAGCCCAGGCTACGAGCAGTACTTC
-,TRBV2,14,TRBJ1-1,TRBD1,CASSESGQETEAFF,TGTGCCAGCAGTGAATCGGGACAGGAAACTGAAGCTTTCTTT
-,TRBV6-6,14,TRBJ2-7,-,CASSLTVLSYEQYF,TGTGCCAGCAGTTTGACAGTTCTCTCCTACGAGCAGTACTTC
-,TRBV19,13,TRBJ2-1,-,CASSMSGSDEQFF,TGTGCCAGTAGTATGTCAGGTTCCGATGAGCAGTTCTTC
-,TRBV5-1,13,TRBJ1-1,-,CASSLATASEAFF,TGCGCCAGCAGCTTGGCCACAGCCTCTGAAGCTTTCTTT
-,TRBV6-1,16,TRBJ2-3,TRBD2,CASSEGAGGHTDTQYF,TGTGCCAGCAGTGAAGGGGCGGGAGGCCACACAGATACGCAGTATTTT
-,TRBV11-3,14,TRBJ2-3,TRBD1,CASSLGQGADTQYF,TGTGCCAGCAGCCTGGGACAGGGCGCAGATACGCAGTATTTT
-,TRBV5-5,13,TRBJ1-5,-,CASSRESYQPQHF,TGTGCCAGCAGCCGCGAAAGTTATCAGCCCCAGCATTTT
-,TRBV28,17,TRBJ1-5,-,CASSSSPTGYSNQPQHF,TGTGCCAGCAGTTCCTCTCCGACAGGTTATAGCAATCAGCCCCAGCATTTT
-,TRBV7-9,17,TRBJ2-3,TRBD2,CASSGRTSGIVTDTQYF,TGTGCCAGCAGCGGGCGGACTAGCGGGATAGTCACAGATACGCAGTATTTT